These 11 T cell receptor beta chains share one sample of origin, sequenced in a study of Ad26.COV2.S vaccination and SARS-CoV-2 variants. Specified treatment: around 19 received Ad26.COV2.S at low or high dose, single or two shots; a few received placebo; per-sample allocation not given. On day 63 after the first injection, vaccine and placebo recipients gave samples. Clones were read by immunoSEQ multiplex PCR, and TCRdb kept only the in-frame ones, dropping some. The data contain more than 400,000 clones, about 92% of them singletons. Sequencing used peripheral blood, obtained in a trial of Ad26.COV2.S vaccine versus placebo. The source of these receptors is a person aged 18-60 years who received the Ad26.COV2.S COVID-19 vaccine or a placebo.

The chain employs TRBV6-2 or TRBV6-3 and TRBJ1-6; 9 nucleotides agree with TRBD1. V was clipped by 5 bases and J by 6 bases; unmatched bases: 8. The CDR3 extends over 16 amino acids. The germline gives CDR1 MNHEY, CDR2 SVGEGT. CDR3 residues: CASSTRPGQGNSPLHF. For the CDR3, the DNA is TGTGCCAGCAGTACCCGACCGGGACAGGGTAATTCACCCCTCCACTTT.

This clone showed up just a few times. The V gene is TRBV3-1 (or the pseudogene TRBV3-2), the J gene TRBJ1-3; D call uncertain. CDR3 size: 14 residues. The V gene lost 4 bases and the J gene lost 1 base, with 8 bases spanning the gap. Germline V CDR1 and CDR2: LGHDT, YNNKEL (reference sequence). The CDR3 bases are TGTGCCAGCAGCCCTTCGTGGTCTGGAAACACCATATATTTT. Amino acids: CASSPSWSGNTIYF.

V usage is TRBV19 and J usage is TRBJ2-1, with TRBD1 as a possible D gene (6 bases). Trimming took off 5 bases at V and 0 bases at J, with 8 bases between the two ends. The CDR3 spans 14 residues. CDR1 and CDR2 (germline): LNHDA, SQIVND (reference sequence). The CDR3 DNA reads TGTGCCAGTAGTGTAGGGGGCTCCTACAATGAGCAGTTCTTC. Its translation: CASSVGGSYNEQFF.

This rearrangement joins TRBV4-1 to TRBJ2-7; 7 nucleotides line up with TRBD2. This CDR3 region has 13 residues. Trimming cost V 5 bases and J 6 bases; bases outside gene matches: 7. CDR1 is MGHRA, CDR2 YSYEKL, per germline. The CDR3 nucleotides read TGCGCCAGCAGCACCTCGGGGGGAGCCGAGCAGTACTTC. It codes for CASSTSGGAEQYF.

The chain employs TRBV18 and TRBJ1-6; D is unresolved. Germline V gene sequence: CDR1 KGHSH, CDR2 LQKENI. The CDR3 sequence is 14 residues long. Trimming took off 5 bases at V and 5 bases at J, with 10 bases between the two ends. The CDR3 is CASSIQKNNSPLHF. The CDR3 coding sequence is TGTGCCAGCTCAATACAGAAGAATAATTCACCCCTCCACTTT.

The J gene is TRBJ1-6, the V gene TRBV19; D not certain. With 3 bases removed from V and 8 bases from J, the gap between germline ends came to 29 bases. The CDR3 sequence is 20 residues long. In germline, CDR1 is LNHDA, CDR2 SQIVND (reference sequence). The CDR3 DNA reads TGTGCCAGTAGTATCCCTGTTGAGGGCAGACCCTCTCTTAGGGATTCACCCCTCCACTTT. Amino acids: CASSIPVEGRPSLRDSPLHF.

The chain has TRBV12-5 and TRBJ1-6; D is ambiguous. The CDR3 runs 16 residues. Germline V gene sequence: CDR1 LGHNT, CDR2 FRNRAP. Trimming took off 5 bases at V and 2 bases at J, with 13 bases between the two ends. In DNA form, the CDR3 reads TGTGCTAGTGGTCCGTCCGTGGCCACCTATAATTCACCCCTCCACTTT. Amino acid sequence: CASGPSVATYNSPLHF.

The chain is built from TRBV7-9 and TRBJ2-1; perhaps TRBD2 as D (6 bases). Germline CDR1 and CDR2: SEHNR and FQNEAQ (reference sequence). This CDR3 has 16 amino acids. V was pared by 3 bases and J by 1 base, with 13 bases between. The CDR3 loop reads CASSLGGTHSYNEQFF. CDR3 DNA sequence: TGTGCCAGCAGCTTGGGTGGGACTCATTCCTACAATGAGCAGTTCTTC.

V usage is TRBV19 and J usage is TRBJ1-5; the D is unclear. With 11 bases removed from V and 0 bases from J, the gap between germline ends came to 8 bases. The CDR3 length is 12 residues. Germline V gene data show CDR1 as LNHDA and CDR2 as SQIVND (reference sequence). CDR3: CASGNSNQPQHF. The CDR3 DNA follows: TGTGCCTCAGGCAATAGCAATCAGCCCCAGCATTTT.

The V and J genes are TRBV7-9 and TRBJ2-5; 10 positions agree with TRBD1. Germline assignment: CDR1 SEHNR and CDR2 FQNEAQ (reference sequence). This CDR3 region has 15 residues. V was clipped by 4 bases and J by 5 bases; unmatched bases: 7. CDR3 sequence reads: CASSSGTGVGETQYF. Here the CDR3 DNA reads TGTGCCAGCAGCTCCGGGACAGGGGTAGGGGAGACCCAGTACTTC.

CDR3 sequence (DNA): TGTGCCAGCAGACAATCACCCAGGGTTCTCCTATGGGACAGGGGTAGGCAAGGCAATCAGCCCCAGCATTTT. Its protein product is CASRQSPRVLLWDRGRQGNQPQHF. The chain recombines TRBV4-2 with TRBJ1-5; 10 bases fit TRBD1. The J segment lost 2 bases and the V segment lost 6 bases, leaving 31 bases of the junction unmatched. Germline CDR1 is LGHNA and CDR2 is YNFKEQ. The CDR3 is 24 residues long.